A selection of T cell receptor beta chains follows, all from one sample in a study of T-cell memory formation after mild COVID-19. Each CDR3 protein is one row after TCRdb ran MiXCR on the 5' RACE reads. The repertoire holds approximately 570,000 distinct CDR3 sequences, under 20% seen once, with approximately 12% in the top ten. Specimen: PBMCs or a T cell subset sorted from them (not recorded which). The source of these receptors is an adult woman who had mild COVID-19 (a few samples of this study predate the infection). Cell type and time point are not known. Both conserved end residues are part of each CDR3. A D gene is named only where the DNA matches it firmly. Clone size appears in some rows only: once, few, many, or a class for an expanded clone.

- | TRBJ2-3 | TRBV5-6 | - | CASSLGTKADTQYF | TGTGCCAGCAGCTTGGGGACTAAGGCAGATACGCAGTATTTT
few | TRBJ2-1 | TRBV20-1 | - | CSAAGLYEQFF | TGCAGTGCCGCGGGACTTTATGAGCAGTTCTTC
few | TRBJ2-3 | TRBV19 | - | CASRDFAVSGTQYF | TGTGCCAGTCGGGACTTCGCTGTCTCGGGTACGCAGTATTTT
many | TRBJ2-2 | TRBV7-3 | - | CASSSEPNTGELFF | TGTGCCAGCAGCTCCGAGCCGAACACCGGGGAGCTGTTTTTT
few | TRBJ2-7 | TRBV7-2 | - | CASSPGTPPTYEQYF | TGTGCCAGCAGCCCTGGGACACCTCCTACCTACGAGCAGTACTTC
few | TRBJ1-1 | TRBV6-1 | TRBD1 | CASSEAWTGQGEAFF | TGTGCCAGCAGTGAAGCATGGACAGGCCAGGGTGAAGCTTTCTTT
- | TRBJ1-4 | TRBV9 | - | CASSVHISAERREKLFF | TGTGCCAGCAGCGTACATATTTCGGCAGAAAGGCGTGAAAAACTGTTTTTT
few | TRBJ2-7 | TRBV7-6 | - | CASSLAGTRESSSEQYF | TGTGCCAGCAGCTTAGCGGGGACCAGGGAATCGTCGTCCGAGCAGTACTTC
few | TRBJ2-5 | TRBV6-1 | - | CASRGRTTGEPLVSETQYF | TGTGCCAGCAGGGGGAGGACCACAGGGGAGCCGCTCGTCTCGGAGACCCAGTACTTC
- | TRBJ2-5 | TRBV9 | - | CASSVAETEFGETQYF | TGTGCCAGCAGCGTAGCTGAGACAGAATTCGGAGAGACCCAGTACTTC
- | TRBJ2-1 | TRBV2 | - | CASSDKGLGGNEQFF | TGTGCCAGCAGTGATAAGGGCCTGGGAGGTAATGAGCAGTTCTTC
- | TRBJ2-1 | TRBV7-2 | - | CASSLAPGAGMLEQFF | TGTGCCAGCAGCTTAGCACCGGGGGCGGGTATGTTGGAGCAGTTCTTC
many | TRBJ2-1 | TRBV7-2 | - | CASSLGLASSYNEQFF | TGTGCCAGCAGCTTAGGGCTAGCGAGCTCCTACAATGAGCAGTTCTTC
- | TRBJ2-3 | TRBV5-1 | TRBD2 | CASRGDTDTQYF | TGCGCCAGCCGGGGGGATACAGATACGCAGTATTTT
many | TRBJ2-2 | TRBV5-5 | TRBD2 | CASSLWTSGSNTGELFF | TGTGCCAGCAGCCTATGGACTAGCGGATCGAACACCGGGGAGCTGTTTTTT
- | TRBJ2-7 | TRBV4-3 | - | CASSQDQDYIYEQYF | TGCGCCAGCAGCCAAGATCAGGACTACATCTACGAGCAGTACTTC
- | TRBJ1-2 | TRBV29-1 | - | CSVEAKGFYGYTF | TGCAGCGTTGAGGCGAAAGGCTTCTATGGCTACACCTTC
- | TRBJ1-1 | TRBV10-3 | - | CAIAGVANTEAFF | TGTGCCATCGCTGGGGTAGCGAACACTGAAGCTTTCTTT
- | TRBJ2-7 | TRBV3-1 | - | CASRRGTRDEQYF | TGTGCCAGCAGACGTGGGACACGCGACGAGCAGTACTTC
many | TRBJ1-3 | TRBV20-1 | - | CSALTYSGNTIYF | TGCAGTGCCCTAACCTACAGTGGAAACACCATATATTTT